This paragraph reports one T cell receptor beta chain. The assay was immunoSEQ multiplex PCR, and TCRdb's table has in-frame clones only and misses some. The data hold approximately 65,000 clones, with 60% to 85% observed a single time. This record belongs to a study of radiotherapy plus CTLA-4 blockade in lung cancer. The germline V and J ends were trimmed by 4 bases and 4 bases, with 16 bases remaining between them. Germline V gene lookup returns CDR1 GTSNPN and CDR2 SVGIG (reference sequence). The CDR3 covers 14 residues. The specimen comprised peripheral blood, sampled from a patient treated with radiotherapy plus ipilimumab. The TCR was taken from a human donor with non-small cell lung cancer who had a complete response to radiotherapy plus ipilimumab. The chain is built from TRBV30 and TRBJ1-1; no firm D call. The DNA for the CDR3 is TGTGCCTGGACCGGGTGGAGGGTGAGCACTGAAGCTTTCTTT. It is translated as CAWTGWRVSTEAFF.